Below are 9 T cell receptor beta chains sequenced from a single sample in a study of blood T cell repertoires in COVID-19. Data came from immunoSEQ multiplex PCR; TCRdb stores just in-frame clones and leaves some out. The sample carries fewer than 650,000 clones, about 88% recorded once. The source material was peripheral blood. The receptors originated from a woman aged 50 to 60 with COVID-19, enrolled during active disease.

This clone has only a few counts. This chain joins TRBV28 and TRBJ1-4; 9 bases are shared with TRBD1. The CDR3 runs to 17 residues. Germline V CDR1 and CDR2: MDHEN, SYDVKM. V lost 3 bases to trimming and J lost 7 bases; unmatched junction nucleotides: 12. The CDR3 loop reads CASSFVGLQGASEKLFF. CDR3 DNA sequence: TGTGCCAGCAGTTTTGTCGGGTTACAGGGGGCTAGTGAAAAACTGTTTTTT.

This rearrangement joins TRBV6-5 to TRBJ1-3, with D uncertain. CDR1 and CDR2 (germline): MNHEY, SVGAGI. This CDR3 contains 12 residues. The ends were cut back, 9 bases at V and 3 bases at J, with 9 bases in the middle. The CDR3 nucleotides read TGTGCCAGTCAGGATCTTGGAAACACCATATATTTT. It translates to CASQDLGNTIYF.

This clone was counted once. V usage is TRBV19 and J usage is TRBJ2-7, with TRBD2 as a possible D gene (7 bases). The V end lost 3 bases, the J end lost 5 bases, and 17 bases lay between the germline ends. This CDR3 comprises 15 residues. Germline-derived CDR1 and CDR2 are LNHDA and SQIVND (reference sequence). The CDR3 loop reads CASSIGRGAFDEQYF. The CDR3 DNA reads TGTGCCAGTAGTATTGGTCGGGGGGCCTTTGACGAGCAGTACTTC.

The chain recombines TRBV19 with TRBJ2-2, with D tentatively TRBD1 (5 bases). Germline values: CDR1 LNHDA, CDR2 SQIVND (reference sequence). Trimming removed 6 bases at V and 5 bases at J, with 13 bases between. The CDR3 runs 14 residues. The CDR3 protein is CASSSIRDTGELFF. The CDR3 region has the DNA TGTGCCAGTAGCTCCATCAGGGATACCGGGGAGCTGTTTTTT. Using reference TRBV19 and TRBJ2-2 for the parts outside the CDR3, the full variable domain is DGGITQSPKYLFRKEGQNVTLSCEQNLNHDAMYWYRQDPGQGLRLIYYSQIVNDFQKGDIAEGYSVSREKKESFPLTVTSAQKNPTAFYLCASSSIRDTGELFFGEGSRLTVL.

The V call is TRBV25-1, the J call TRBJ1-2; D is possibly TRBD1 (5 bases). CDR1 and CDR2 from the germline V gene are MGHDK and SYGVNS. The length of the CDR3 is 12 residues. V lost 6 bases, J lost 1 base, and 6 bases lay in between. Written as DNA, the CDR3 is TGTGCCAGCAGCCAGGGTAACTATGGCTACACCTTC. It encodes CASSQGNYGYTF.

The V gene is TRBV5-1, the J gene TRBJ2-6; D not resolved. The CDR3 consists of 16 residues. V was clipped by 4 bases and J by 0 bases, with 11 bases between them. In germline, CDR1 is SGHRS, CDR2 YFSETQ. The chain's CDR3 is CASSTSYNSGANVLTF. The DNA for the CDR3 is TGCGCCAGCAGCACCTCTTACAACTCTGGGGCCAACGTCCTGACTTTC.

This chain links TRBV5-6 with TRBJ1-2; no clear D gene. Between the trimmed V and J ends, which lost 0 bases and 4 bases, there was a span of 10 bases. CDR3 length: 14 amino acids. Germline V CDR1 and CDR2: SGHDT, YYEEEE. CDR3 region: CASSLAADSYGYTF. Written as DNA, the CDR3 is TGTGCCAGCAGCTTGGCAGCAGACTCCTATGGCTACACCTTC.

This clone was picked up one time. The V call is TRBV19, the J call TRBJ1-6; perhaps TRBD1 as D (6 bases). There are 16 residues in the CDR3. Trimming cost V 1 base and J 9 bases, with 16 bases left between them. Germline CDR1 LNHDA, CDR2 SQIVND (reference sequence). The CDR3 DNA reads TGTGCCAGTAGTATAGGTGCAGGGGAGAGTCGTTCACCCCTCCACTTT. It specifies CASSIGAGESRSPLHF.

The V gene is TRBV30, the J gene TRBJ1-5, with D possibly matching TRBD1 (6 bases). Germline loops: CDR1 GTSNPN, CDR2 SVGIG (reference sequence). CDR3 length: 18 amino acids. V lost 1 base, J lost 2 bases, and 21 bases lay in between. The CDR3 sequence is CAWSGVFLGARRNQPQHF. The CDR3, as DNA: TGTGCCTGGAGTGGGGTTTTTTTGGGGGCTCGCCGCAATCAGCCCCAGCATTTT.